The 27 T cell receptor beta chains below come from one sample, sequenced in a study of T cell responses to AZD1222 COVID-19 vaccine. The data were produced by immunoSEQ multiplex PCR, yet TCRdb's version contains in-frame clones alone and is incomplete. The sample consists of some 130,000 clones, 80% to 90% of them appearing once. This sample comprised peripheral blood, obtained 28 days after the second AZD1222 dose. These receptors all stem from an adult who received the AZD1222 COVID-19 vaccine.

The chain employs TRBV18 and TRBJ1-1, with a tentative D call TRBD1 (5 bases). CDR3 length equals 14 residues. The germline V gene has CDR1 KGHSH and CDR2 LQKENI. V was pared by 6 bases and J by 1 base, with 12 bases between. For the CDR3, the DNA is TGTGCCAGCTCGGCGGGACGGGAGAACACTGAAGCTTTCTTT. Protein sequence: CASSAGRENTEAFF.

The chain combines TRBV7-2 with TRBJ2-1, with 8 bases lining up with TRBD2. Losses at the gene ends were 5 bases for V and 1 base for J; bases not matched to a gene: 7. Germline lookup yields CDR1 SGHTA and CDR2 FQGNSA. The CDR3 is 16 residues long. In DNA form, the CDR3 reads TGTGCCAGCAGCCCGCCCGGGGGGGCGTCCTACAATGAGCAGTTCTTC. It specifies CASSPPGGASYNEQFF.

The CDR3 protein is CAWRDTGSKFGYTF. CDR3 DNA: TGTGCCTGGAGAGATACCGGGTCCAAGTTCGGCTACACCTTC. The J gene is TRBJ1-2, the V gene TRBV30, with D unclear. CDR1 and CDR2 (germline): GTSNPN, SVGIG (reference sequence). The CDR3 has 14 amino acids. With 3 bases removed from V and 8 bases from J, the gap between germline ends came to 19 bases.

The DNA for the CDR3 is TGTGCCAGCAGCTTAGATCTCTATCGAGGTCGGGAAGCTTTCTTT. Translation: CASSLDLYRGREAFF. The rearrangement joins TRBV7-2 to TRBJ1-1, with D uncertain. Germline-derived CDR1 and CDR2 are SGHTA and FQGNSA. Trimming stripped 1 base from V and 8 bases from J, with 17 bases between. The length of the CDR3 is 15 residues.

CDR3 protein: CASSPVGWEQFF. CDR3 sequence (DNA): TGTGCCAGCTCACCTGTGGGATGGGAGCAGTTCTTC. The rearrangement links TRBV18 to TRBJ2-1; D call uncertain. The CDR3 spans 12 residues. Germline V gives CDR1 KGHSH, CDR2 LQKENI. The V end lost 3 bases, the J end lost 10 bases, and 10 bases lay between the germline ends. Using reference TRBV18 and TRBJ2-1 for the parts outside the CDR3, the full variable domain is NAGVMQNPRHLVRRRGQEARLRCSPMKGHSHVYWYRQLPEEGLKFMVYLQKENIIDESGMPKERFSAEFPKEGPSILRIQQVVRGDSAAYFCASSPVGWEQFFGPGTRLTVL.

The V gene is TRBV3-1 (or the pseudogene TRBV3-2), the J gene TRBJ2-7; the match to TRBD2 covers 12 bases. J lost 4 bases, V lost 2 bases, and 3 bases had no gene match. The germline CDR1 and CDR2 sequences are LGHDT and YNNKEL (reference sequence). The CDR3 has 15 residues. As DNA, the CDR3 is TGTGCCAGCAGCCAATGGACTAGCGGGGAGTACGAGCAGTACTTC. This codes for CASSQWTSGEYEQYF.

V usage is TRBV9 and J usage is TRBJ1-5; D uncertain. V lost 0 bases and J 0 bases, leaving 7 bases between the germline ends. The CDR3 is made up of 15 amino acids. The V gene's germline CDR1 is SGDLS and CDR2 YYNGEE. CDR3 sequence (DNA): TGTGCCAGCAGCGTAGGCGGGGTTAGCAATCAGCCCCAGCATTTT. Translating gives CASSVGGVSNQPQHF.

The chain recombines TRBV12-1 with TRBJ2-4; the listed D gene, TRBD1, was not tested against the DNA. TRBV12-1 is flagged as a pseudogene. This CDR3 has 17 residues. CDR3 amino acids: CASSFAAGGLGQNIQYF. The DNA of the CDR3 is TGTGCCAGCAGCTTTGCCGCCGGTGGGCTGGGCCAAAACATTCAGTACTTC.

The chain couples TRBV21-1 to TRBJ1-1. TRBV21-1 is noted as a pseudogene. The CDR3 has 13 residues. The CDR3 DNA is TGTGCCAGCAGCTCAAACAGGCGGGCGGAAGCTTTCTTT. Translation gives CASSSNRRAEAFF.

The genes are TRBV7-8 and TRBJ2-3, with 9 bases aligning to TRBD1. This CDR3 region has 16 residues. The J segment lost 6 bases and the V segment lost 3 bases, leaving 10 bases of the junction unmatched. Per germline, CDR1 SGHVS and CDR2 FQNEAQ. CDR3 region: CASSFRYRGLGDTQYF. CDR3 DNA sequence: TGTGCCAGCAGCTTTAGATACAGGGGGCTGGGCGATACGCAGTATTTT.

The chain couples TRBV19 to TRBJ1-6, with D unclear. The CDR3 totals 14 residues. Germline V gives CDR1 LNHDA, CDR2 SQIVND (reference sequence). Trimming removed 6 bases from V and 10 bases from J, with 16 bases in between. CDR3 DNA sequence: TGTGCCAGTAGCTCGACGCCCATTCCCTCACCCCTCCACTTT. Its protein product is CASSSTPIPSPLHF.

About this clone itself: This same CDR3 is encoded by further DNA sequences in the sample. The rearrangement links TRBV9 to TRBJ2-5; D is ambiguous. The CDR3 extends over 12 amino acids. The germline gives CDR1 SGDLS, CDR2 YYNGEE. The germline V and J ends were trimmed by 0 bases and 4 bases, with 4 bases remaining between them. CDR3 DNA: TGTGCCAGCAGCGTAGGGGGAGAGACCCAGTACTTC. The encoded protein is CASSVGGETQYF.

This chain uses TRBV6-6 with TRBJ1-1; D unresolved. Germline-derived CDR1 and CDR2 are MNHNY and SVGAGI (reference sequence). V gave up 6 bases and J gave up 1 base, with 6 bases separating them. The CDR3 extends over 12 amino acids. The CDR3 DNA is TGTGCCAGCAGGCAGACGAACACTGAAGCTTTCTTT. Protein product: CASRQTNTEAFF.

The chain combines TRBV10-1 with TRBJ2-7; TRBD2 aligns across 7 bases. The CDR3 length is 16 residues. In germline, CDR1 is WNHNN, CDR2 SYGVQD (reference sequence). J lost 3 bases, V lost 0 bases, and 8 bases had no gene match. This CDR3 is CASSESGGTGFYEQYF. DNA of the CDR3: TGCGCCAGCAGTGAGTCGGGGGGGACCGGGTTCTACGAGCAGTACTTC.

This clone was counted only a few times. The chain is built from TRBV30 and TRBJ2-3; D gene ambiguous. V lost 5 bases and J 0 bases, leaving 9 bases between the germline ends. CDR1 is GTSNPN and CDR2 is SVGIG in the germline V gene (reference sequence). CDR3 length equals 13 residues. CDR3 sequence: CAWSPHSTDTQYF. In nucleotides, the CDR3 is TGTGCCTGGTCGCCACATAGCACAGATACGCAGTATTTT.

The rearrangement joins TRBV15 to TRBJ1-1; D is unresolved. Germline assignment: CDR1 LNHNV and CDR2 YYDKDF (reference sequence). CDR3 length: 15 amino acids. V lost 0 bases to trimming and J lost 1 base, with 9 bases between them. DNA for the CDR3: TGTGCCACCAGCAGAGATACAGAACCGAACACTGAAGCTTTCTTT. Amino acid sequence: CATSRDTEPNTEAFF.

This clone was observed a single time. CDR3 nucleotide sequence: TGTGCCAGTAGTATTGGAATGAACACTGAAGCTTTCTTT. The encoded protein is CASSIGMNTEAFF. The chain has TRBV19 and TRBJ1-1; D call uncertain. Germline V gene data show CDR1 as LNHDA and CDR2 as SQIVND (reference sequence). Trimming took off 3 bases at V and 0 bases at J, with 5 bases between the two ends. The CDR3 contains 13 residues.

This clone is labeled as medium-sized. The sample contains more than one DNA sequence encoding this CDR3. This CDR3 is CASSNSGTDTQYF. The CDR3, as DNA: TGCGCCAGCAGCAACTCAGGGACGGATACGCAGTATTTT. The chain combines TRBV5-1 with TRBJ2-3, with D perhaps TRBD1 or TRBD2 (5 bases each). From germline, CDR1 is SGHRS and CDR2 YFSETQ. The V end lost 4 bases, the J end lost 6 bases, and 12 bases lay between the germline ends. The CDR3 loop spans 13 amino acids.

The CDR3 sequence: CAISDDRVDPGELFF. CDR3 nucleotides: TGTGCCATCAGTGATGACAGGGTGGATCCCGGGGAGCTGTTTTTT. This chain connects TRBV10-3 to TRBJ2-2, with TRBD1 matching over 7 bases. Germline V gives CDR1 ENHRY, CDR2 SYGVKD. The CDR3 covers 15 residues. With V trimmed by 3 bases and J by 6 bases, 7 bases remained unmatched.

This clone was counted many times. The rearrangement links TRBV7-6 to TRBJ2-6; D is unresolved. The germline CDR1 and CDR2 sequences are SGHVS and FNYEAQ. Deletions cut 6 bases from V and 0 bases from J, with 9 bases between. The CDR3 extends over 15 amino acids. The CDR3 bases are TGTGCCAGCAGGCGTGACTTCTCTGGGGCCAACGTCCTGACTTTC. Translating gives CASRRDFSGANVLTF.

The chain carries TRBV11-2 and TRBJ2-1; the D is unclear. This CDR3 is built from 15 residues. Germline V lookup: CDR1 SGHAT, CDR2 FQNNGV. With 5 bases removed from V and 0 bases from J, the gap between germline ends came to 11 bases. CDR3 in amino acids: CASSVSGSSYNEQFF. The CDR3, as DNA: TGTGCCAGCAGCGTCTCGGGTAGCTCCTACAATGAGCAGTTCTTC.

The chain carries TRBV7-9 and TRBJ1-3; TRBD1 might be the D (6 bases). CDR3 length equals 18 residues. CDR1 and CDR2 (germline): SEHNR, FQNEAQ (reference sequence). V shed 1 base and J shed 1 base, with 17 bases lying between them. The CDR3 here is CASSLVDGTTTSGNTIYF. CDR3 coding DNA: TGTGCCAGCAGCTTAGTTGACGGGACAACAACGTCTGGAAACACCATATATTTT.

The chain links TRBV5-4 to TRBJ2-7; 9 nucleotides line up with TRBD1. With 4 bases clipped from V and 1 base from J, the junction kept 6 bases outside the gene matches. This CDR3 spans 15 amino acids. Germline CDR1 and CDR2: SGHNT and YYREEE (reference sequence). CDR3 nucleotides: TGTGCCAGCAGCCCAACCGGGACAGGGTCCTACGAGCAGTACTTC. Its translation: CASSPTGTGSYEQYF.

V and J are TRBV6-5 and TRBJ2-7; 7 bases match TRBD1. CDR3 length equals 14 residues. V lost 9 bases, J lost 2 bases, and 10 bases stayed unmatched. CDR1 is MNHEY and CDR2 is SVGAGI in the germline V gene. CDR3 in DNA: TGTGCCAGGGACAGGCAGGGGACCACCTACGAGCAGTACTTC. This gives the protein CARDRQGTTYEQYF.

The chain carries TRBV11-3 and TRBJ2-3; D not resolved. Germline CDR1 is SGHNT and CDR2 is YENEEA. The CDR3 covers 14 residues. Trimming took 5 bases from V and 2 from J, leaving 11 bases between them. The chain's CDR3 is CASSPGLFTDTQYF. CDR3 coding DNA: TGTGCCAGCAGCCCCGGGCTATTCACAGATACGCAGTATTTT.

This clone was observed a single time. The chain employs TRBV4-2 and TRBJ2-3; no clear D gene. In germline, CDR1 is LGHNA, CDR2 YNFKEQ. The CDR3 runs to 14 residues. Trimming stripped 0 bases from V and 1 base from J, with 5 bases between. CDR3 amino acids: CASSQDIRTDTQYF. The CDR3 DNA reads TGTGCCAGCAGCCAAGATATACGCACAGATACGCAGTATTTT.

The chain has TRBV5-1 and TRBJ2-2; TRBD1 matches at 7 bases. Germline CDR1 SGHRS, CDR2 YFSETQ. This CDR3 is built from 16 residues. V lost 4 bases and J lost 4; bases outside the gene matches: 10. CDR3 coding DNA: TGCGCCAGCAGCGGTACAGGGGTACTGAGCACCGGGGAGCTGTTTTTT. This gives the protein CASSGTGVLSTGELFF.